Presented here are 20 T cell receptor beta chains from one specimen sequenced in a study of blood T cell repertoires in COVID-19. Clones were sequenced by immunoSEQ multiplex PCR, and TCRdb holds only the in-frame ones, with some missing. The sample lists about 250,000 clones, about 86% occurring once. The sample consisted of peripheral blood. The receptors derive from an elderly man with acute or convalescent COVID-19.

The V gene is TRBV3-1 (or the pseudogene TRBV3-2), the J gene TRBJ1-6, with D tentatively TRBD1 (5 bases). Germline-derived CDR1 and CDR2 are LGHDT and YNNKEL (reference sequence). The CDR3 has 14 residues. Trimming shortened V by 6 bases and J by 10 bases, and 16 bases separated the two germline ends. CDR3 in amino acids: CASRYGGDRSPLHF. The CDR3 nucleotides are TGTGCCAGCAGGTACGGGGGGGACCGATCACCCCTCCACTTT.

CDR3 nucleotides: TGTGCCAGCAGCCCCTGGGCTAGCGGGAGCTCCTACGAGCAGTACTTC. It specifies CASSPWASGSSYEQYF. The chain is built from TRBV4-2 and TRBJ2-7; 10 bases agree with TRBD2. The J segment lost 0 bases and the V segment lost 4 bases, leaving 6 bases of the junction unmatched. The CDR3 runs 16 residues. Germline V gene data show CDR1 as LGHNA and CDR2 as YNFKEQ.

The chain carries TRBV19 and TRBJ2-7; maybe TRBD2 (6 bases). Germline values: CDR1 LNHDA, CDR2 SQIVND (reference sequence). The CDR3 length is 13 residues. V lost 6 bases and J lost 4, with 13 bases in between. CDR3 in amino acids: CASREGPRYEQYF. DNA for the CDR3: TGTGCCAGTAGGGAGGGTCCCCGGTACGAGCAGTACTTC.

The chain uses TRBV5-1 and TRBJ1-6; D gene ambiguous. The CDR3 extends over 16 amino acids. In germline, CDR1 is SGHRS, CDR2 YFSETQ. V lost 3 bases and J lost 8, with 18 bases in between. CDR3 region: CASSSALDRRHSPLHF. CDR3 nucleotide sequence: TGCGCCAGCAGCTCGGCCTTGGATAGGAGACATTCACCCCTCCACTTT.

J is TRBJ2-6 and V is TRBV3-1 (or the pseudogene TRBV3-2), with a tentative D call TRBD1 (7 bases). The germline CDR1 and CDR2 sequences are LGHDT and YNNKEL (reference sequence). CDR3 length: 19 residues. Trimming removed 4 bases from V and 0 bases from J, with 19 bases in between. The chain's CDR3 is CASSRSIQGTGSGANVLTF. CDR3 in DNA: TGTGCCAGCAGCCGATCTATACAGGGGACTGGCTCTGGGGCCAACGTCCTGACTTTC.

The V call is TRBV29-1, the J call TRBJ1-1; D gene uncertain. Germline V gene lookup returns CDR1 SQVTM and CDR2 ANQGSEA. With 7 bases removed from V and 3 bases from J, the gap between germline ends came to 15 bases. The CDR3 extends over 13 amino acids. The CDR3 sequence: CSALSTRHTEAFF. The CDR3 nucleotides are TGCAGCGCTCTCAGTACTAGGCACACTGAAGCTTTCTTT.

The chain couples TRBV18 to TRBJ1-1; 7 bases match TRBD1. V lost 4 bases, J lost 1 base, and 3 bases stayed unmatched. The CDR3 runs 14 residues. CDR1 and CDR2 from the germline V gene are KGHSH and LQKENI. CDR3 amino acids: CASSQGAGNTEAFF. Written as DNA, the CDR3 is TGTGCCAGCTCACAGGGGGCCGGGAACACTGAAGCTTTCTTT.

The gene calls are TRBV6-7 and TRBJ2-5, with a weak D call TRBD2 (6 bases). TRBV6-7 is an ORF; its function is uncertain. Trimming removed 2 bases at V and 0 bases at J, with 10 bases between. The CDR3 is 15 residues long. CDR3 in DNA: TGTGCCAGCAGTTACCTCCCGGGGGACCAAGAGACCCAGTACTTC. It encodes CASSYLPGDQETQYF.

The chain couples TRBV5-5 to TRBJ2-3, with TRBD1 as a possible D gene (6 bases). This CDR3 spans 16 amino acids. Trimming took off 4 bases at V and 0 bases at J, with 15 bases between the two ends. Per germline, CDR1 SGHKS and CDR2 YYEKEE (reference sequence). CDR3 protein: CASSRRTELSTDTQYF. CDR3 in DNA: TGTGCCAGCAGCCGGCGGACAGAACTGAGCACAGATACGCAGTATTTT. Full variable domain (remainder filled in from reference TRBV5-5 and TRBJ2-3): DAGVTQSPTHLIKTRGQQVTLRCSPISGHKSVSWYQQVLGQGPQFIFQYYEKEERGRGNFPDRFSARQFPNYSSELNVNALLLGDSALYLCASSRRTELSTDTQYFGPGTRLTVL.

V and J are TRBV5-6 and TRBJ2-7; perhaps TRBD1 as D (5 bases). CDR1 and CDR2 from the germline V gene are SGHDT and YYEEEE. This CDR3 has 14 residues. V lost 2 bases to trimming and J lost 5 bases, with 14 bases between them. CDR3 in amino acids: CASSFTGQGHEQYF. CDR3 DNA sequence: TGTGCCAGCAGCTTTACTGGACAAGGCCACGAGCAGTACTTC. The full variable domain, rest sourced from reference TRBV5-6 and TRBJ2-7, is DAGVTQSPTHLIKTRGQQVTLRCSPKSGHDTVSWYQQALGQGPQFIFQYYEEEERQRGNFPDRFSGHQFPNYSSELNVNALLLGDSALYLCASSFTGQGHEQYFGPGTRLTVT.

The chain employs TRBV5-5 and TRBJ1-6, with unresolved D. The CDR3 length is 13 residues. V was shortened by 0 bases and J by 8 bases, with 6 bases between the two germline ends. The V gene's germline CDR1 is SGHKS and CDR2 YYEKEE (reference sequence). Written as DNA, the CDR3 is TGTGCCAGCAGCTTGGAAGAGGATTCACCCCTCCACTTT. Translated: CASSLEEDSPLHF.

The V call is TRBV6-6, the J call TRBJ1-2, with TRBD1 identical over 9 bases. Germline CDR1 reads MNHNY; CDR2 reads SVGAGI (reference sequence). This CDR3 is built from 14 residues. Trimming cost V 6 bases and J 3 bases; bases outside gene matches: 5. The CDR3 DNA follows: TGTGCCAGCAGATTGAGACAGGGGGACTATGGCTACACCTTC. Encoded protein: CASRLRQGDYGYTF.

The rearrangement links TRBV18 to TRBJ1-4, with a possible D match to TRBD1 (6 bases). The germline V gene encodes CDR1 KGHSH and CDR2 LQKENI. V was trimmed by 2 bases and J by 1 base, leaving 8 bases between them. CDR3 size: 15 residues. The CDR3 DNA sequence: TGTGCCAGCTCACCAGAACAGGGAACTAATGAAAAACTGTTTTTT. This encodes CASSPEQGTNEKLFF.

This clone was seen a single time. The genes are TRBV9 and TRBJ2-5; D possibly corresponds to TRBD2 (7 bases). This CDR3 spans 16 amino acids. V was trimmed by 0 bases and J by 3 bases, leaving 15 bases between them. Germline CDR1 reads SGDLS; CDR2 reads YYNGEE. The CDR3 bases are TGTGCCAGCAGCGTAGCGATTGGGGGGGCGGAAGAGACCCAGTACTTC. As protein: CASSVAIGGAEETQYF. The whole variable domain, remainder taken from reference TRBV9 and TRBJ2-5, is DSGVTQTPKHLITATGQRVTLRCSPRSGDLSVYWYQQSLDQGLQFLIQYYNGEERAKGNILERFSAQQFPDLHSELNLSSLELGDSALYFCASSVAIGGAEETQYFGPGTRLLVL.

The rearrangement links TRBV7-3 to TRBJ2-1, with 12 nucleotides matching TRBD2. This CDR3 contains 19 residues. With 5 bases clipped from V and 2 bases from J, the junction kept 13 bases outside the gene matches. Germline CDR1 is SGHTA and CDR2 is FQGTGA. The CDR3 nucleotides read TGTGCCAGCAGCCCCCGAGGGCTACTAGCGGGGGGCACCTACAATGAGCAGTTCTTC. Its protein is CASSPRGLLAGGTYNEQFF.

The chain combines TRBV6-2 or TRBV6-3 with TRBJ2-7; tentatively, D is TRBD2 (5 bases). The germline gives CDR1 MNHEY, CDR2 SVGEGT. Trimming took off 5 bases at V and 5 bases at J, with 16 bases between the two ends. This CDR3 comprises 14 residues. For the CDR3, the DNA is TGTGCCAGCAGTCCGATCCGGGGTAGGGACGAGCAGTACTTC. Amino acid sequence: CASSPIRGRDEQYF.

The gene calls are TRBV7-2 and TRBJ1-2; maybe TRBD1 (6 bases). Trimming pared 5 bases from V and 6 bases from J, leaving 19 bases between. This CDR3 has 15 residues. Germline values: CDR1 SGHTA, CDR2 FQGNSA. This CDR3 reads CASSPNAGTPNGYTF. CDR3 nucleotides: TGTGCCAGCAGCCCCAACGCCGGGACACCGAATGGCTACACCTTC. Looking up the rest from reference TRBV7-2 and TRBJ1-2 gives the full variable domain: GAGVSQSPSNKVTEKGKDVELRCDPISGHTALYWYRQSLGQGLEFLIYFQGNSAPDKSGLPSDRFSAERTGGSVSTLTIQRTQQEDSAVYLCASSPNAGTPNGYTFGSGTRLTVV.

The rearrangement links TRBV6-5 to TRBJ2-7; 12 nucleotides match TRBD2. The ends lost 4 bases at V and 6 bases at J; junction bases unmatched: 7. The CDR3 runs to 15 residues. CDR1 and CDR2 from the germline V gene are MNHEY and SVGAGI. The DNA for the CDR3 is TGTGCCAGCAGTTCTCTAGCGGGGGGGCCCCCCGAGCAGTACTTC. It codes for CASSSLAGGPPEQYF.

CDR3 amino acids: CASIPGGLGRAFF. CDR3 nucleotide sequence: TGTGCCAGCATACCGGGGGGGCTAGGGCGTGCTTTCTTT. The rearrangement joins TRBV6-5 to TRBJ1-1; TRBD1 is a possible D gene (6 bases). V lost 7 bases to trimming and J lost 11 bases, with 20 bases between them. The CDR3 totals 13 residues. Germline lookup yields CDR1 MNHEY and CDR2 SVGAGI.

This rearrangement joins TRBV2 to TRBJ1-5; a weak D match, TRBD1 (5 bases). In germline, CDR1 is SNHLY, CDR2 FYNNEI. The CDR3 totals 13 residues. Trimming pared 4 bases from V and 7 bases from J, leaving 11 bases between. The CDR3 DNA is TGTGCCAGCAGTGCAGGGATGGAGCAGCCCCAGCATTTT. Amino acids: CASSAGMEQPQHF.